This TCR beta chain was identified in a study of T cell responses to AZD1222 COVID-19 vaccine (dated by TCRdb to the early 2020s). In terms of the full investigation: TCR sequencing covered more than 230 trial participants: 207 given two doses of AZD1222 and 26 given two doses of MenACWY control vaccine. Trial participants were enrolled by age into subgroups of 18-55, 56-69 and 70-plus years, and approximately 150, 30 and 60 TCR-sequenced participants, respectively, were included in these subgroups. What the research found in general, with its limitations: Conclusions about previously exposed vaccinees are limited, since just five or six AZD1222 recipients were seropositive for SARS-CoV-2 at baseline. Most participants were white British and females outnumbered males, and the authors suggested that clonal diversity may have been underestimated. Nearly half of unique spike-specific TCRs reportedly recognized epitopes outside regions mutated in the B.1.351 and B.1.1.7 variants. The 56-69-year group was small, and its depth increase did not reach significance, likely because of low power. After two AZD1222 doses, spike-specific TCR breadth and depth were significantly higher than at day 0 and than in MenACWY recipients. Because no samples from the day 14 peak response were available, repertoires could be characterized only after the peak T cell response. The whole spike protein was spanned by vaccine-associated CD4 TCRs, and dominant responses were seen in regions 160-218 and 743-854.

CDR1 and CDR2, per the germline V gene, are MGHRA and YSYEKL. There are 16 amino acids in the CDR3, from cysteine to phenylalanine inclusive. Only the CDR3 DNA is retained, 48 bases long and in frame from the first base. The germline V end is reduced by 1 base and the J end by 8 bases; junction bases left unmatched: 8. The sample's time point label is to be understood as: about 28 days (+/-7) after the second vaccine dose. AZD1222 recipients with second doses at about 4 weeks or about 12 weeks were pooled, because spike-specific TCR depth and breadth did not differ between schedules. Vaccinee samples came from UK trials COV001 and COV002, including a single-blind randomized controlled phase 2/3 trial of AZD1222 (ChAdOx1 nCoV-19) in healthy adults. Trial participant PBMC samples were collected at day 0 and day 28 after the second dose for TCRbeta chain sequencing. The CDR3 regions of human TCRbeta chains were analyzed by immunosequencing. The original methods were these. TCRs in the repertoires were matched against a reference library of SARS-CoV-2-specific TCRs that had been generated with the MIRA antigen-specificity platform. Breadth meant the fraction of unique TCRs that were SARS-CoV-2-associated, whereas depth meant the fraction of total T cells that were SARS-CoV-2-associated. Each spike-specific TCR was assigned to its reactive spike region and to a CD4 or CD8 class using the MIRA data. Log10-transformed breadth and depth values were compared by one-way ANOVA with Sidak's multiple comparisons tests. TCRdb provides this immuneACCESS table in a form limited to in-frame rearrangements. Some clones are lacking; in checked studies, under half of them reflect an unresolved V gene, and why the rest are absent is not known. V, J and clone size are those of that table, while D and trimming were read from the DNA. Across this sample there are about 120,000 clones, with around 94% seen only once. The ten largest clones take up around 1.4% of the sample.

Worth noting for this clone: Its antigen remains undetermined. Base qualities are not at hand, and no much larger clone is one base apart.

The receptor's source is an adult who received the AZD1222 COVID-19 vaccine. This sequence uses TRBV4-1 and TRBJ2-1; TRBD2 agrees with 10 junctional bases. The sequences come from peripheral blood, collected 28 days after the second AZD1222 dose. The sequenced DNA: TGCGCCAGCAGCCAAGGTCCCCGGACTAGCGGTCATGAGCAGTTCTTC. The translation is CASSQGPRTSGHEQFF.